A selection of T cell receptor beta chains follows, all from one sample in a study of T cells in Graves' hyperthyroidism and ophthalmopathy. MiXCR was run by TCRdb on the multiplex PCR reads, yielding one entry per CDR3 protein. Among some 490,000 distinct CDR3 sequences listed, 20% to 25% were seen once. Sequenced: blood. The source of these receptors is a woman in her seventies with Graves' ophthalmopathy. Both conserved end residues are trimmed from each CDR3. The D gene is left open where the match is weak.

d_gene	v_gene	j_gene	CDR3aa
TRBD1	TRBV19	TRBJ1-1	ASRTGEVNTEAF
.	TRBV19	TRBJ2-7	ASSLTVYSSYEQY
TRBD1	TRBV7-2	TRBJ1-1	ASSLDRVYVLSEAF
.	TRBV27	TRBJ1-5	ASSSRGDRPSNQPQH
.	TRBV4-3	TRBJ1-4	ASSQEARANEKLF
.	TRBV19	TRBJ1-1	ASSIWGTEAF
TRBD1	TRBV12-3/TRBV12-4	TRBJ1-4	ASRAWTGGARTNEKLF
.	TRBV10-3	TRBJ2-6	AISPPQGGGANVLT
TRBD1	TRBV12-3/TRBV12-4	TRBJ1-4	ASSLTSGQGNEKLF
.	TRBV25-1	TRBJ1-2	ASSLTINYGYT
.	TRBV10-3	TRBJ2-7	AISESVAGTDYEQY
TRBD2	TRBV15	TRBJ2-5	ATSRDLAGADQETQY
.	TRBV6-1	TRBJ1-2	ASTTGGTNYGYT
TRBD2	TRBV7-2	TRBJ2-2	ASSLSVLAAGELF
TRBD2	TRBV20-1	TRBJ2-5	SASSGRGETQY
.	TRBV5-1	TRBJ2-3	ASSLSRWTDTQY
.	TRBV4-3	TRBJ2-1	ASSQEVADYNEQF
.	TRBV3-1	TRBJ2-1	ASSQPLRGKGNEQF
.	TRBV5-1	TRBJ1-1	ASSLEGRLGGTEAF
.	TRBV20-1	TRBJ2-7	SARAVGGYEQY
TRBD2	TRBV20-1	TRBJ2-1	SAPETRKGLAGWNEQF
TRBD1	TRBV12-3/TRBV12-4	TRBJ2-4	ASSIRDSKNIQY
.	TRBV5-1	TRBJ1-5	ASSLDGGRQPQH
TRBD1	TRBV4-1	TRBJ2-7	ASSIYGTAYEQY
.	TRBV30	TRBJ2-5	AWSVGGAGETQY
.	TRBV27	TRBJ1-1	ASKQLGSNTEAF
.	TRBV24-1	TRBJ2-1	ATSGGAWGYNEQF
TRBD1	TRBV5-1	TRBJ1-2	ASSRDRAGGGSIA
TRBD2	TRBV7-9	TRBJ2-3	ASSTWTSGRDTQY
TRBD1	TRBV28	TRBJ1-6	ASSSRQGVRSSPLH
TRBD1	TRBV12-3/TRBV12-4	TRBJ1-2	ASSPTGGSGYGYT
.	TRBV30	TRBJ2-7	AWSAVPGEQY
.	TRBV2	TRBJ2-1	ASERDLRANEQF
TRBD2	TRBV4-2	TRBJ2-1	ASSQDGTSGVYNEQF
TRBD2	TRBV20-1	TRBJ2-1	SARRLAGGSAVNEQF
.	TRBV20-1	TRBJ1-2	SASKQVIDGYT